A single sample is the source of the 15 T cell receptor beta chains below, sequenced in a study of blood T cell repertoires in COVID-19. TCRdb's copy holds only in-frame clones and misses some; the assay was immunoSEQ multiplex PCR. Among some 400,000 clones, around 86% were seen once, and the ten largest hold 2.5% to 3.5%. The sequencing sample was made of peripheral blood. The source of these receptors is a human donor in a cohort sampled during active COVID-19.

This rearrangement joins TRBV24-1 to TRBJ2-5, with 8 bases matching TRBD1. The germline V gene has CDR1 KGHDR and CDR2 SFDVKD. V shed 0 bases, J shed 7 bases, and the junction held 6 bases outside the gene matches. The CDR3 is made up of 15 amino acids. This chain's CDR3 is CATSDLLRQGATQYF. The CDR3 bases are TGTGCCACCAGTGATTTGCTGCGCCAGGGGGCGACCCAGTACTTC.

The chain has TRBV11-2 and TRBJ2-7, with a tentative D call TRBD1 (6 bases). This CDR3 has 14 amino acids. The germline V gene has CDR1 SGHAT and CDR2 FQNNGV. The V and J ends lost 1 base and 3 bases respectively, with 10 bases between them. The CDR3 DNA follows: TGTGCCAGCAGCTTAGCCGTCAGGGGCTACGAGCAGTACTTC. Translation gives CASSLAVRGYEQYF. The variable domain in full, with the rest retrieved from reference TRBV11-2 and TRBJ2-7, is EAGVAQSPRYKIIEKRQSVAFWCNPISGHATLYWYQQILGQGPKLLIQFQNNGVVDDSQLPKDRFSAERLKGVDSTLKIQPAKLEDSAVYLCASSLAVRGYEQYFGPGTRLTVT.

In its sample, this clone was seen many times. This chain joins TRBV2 and TRBJ1-2, with D maybe TRBD1 (6 bases). The CDR3 totals 13 residues. The germline V gene has CDR1 SNHLY and CDR2 FYNNEI. V was pared by 1 base and J by 8 bases, with 11 bases between. CDR3 sequence: CASSEGVDRGYTF. Here the CDR3 DNA reads TGTGCCAGCAGTGAAGGGGTCGACAGGGGCTACACCTTC. Full variable domain (missing parts from reference TRBV2 and TRBJ1-2): EPEVTQTPSHQVTQMGQEVILRCVPISNHLYFYWYRQILGQKVEFLVSFYNNEISEKSEIFDDQFSVERPDGSNFTLKIRSTKLEDSAMYFCASSEGVDRGYTFGSGTRLTVV.

This clone showed up just a few times. The chain joins TRBV7-2 to TRBJ2-1; possibly TRBD2 for D (7 bases). The V end lost 5 bases, the J end lost 9 bases, and 17 bases lay between the germline ends. CDR1 and CDR2 from the germline V gene are SGHTA and FQGNSA. This CDR3 comprises 14 residues. The CDR3 region is CASSAQRGGGEQFF. The DNA for the CDR3 is TGTGCCAGCAGCGCCCAAAGGGGAGGGGGTGAGCAGTTCTTC.

A single count supports this clone. The chain recombines TRBV9 with TRBJ2-2; 12 positions agree with TRBD2. Losses at the gene ends were 4 bases for V and 6 bases for J; bases not matched to a gene: 4. The CDR3 runs 15 residues. The V gene's germline CDR1 is SGDLS and CDR2 YYNGEE. CDR3 sequence (DNA): TGTGCCAGCAGCCCCGGACTAGCGGGGCCCGGGGAGCTGTTTTTT. It translates to CASSPGLAGPGELFF.

Regarding this clone: The sample has other DNA sequences that encode this CDR3 too. The chain carries TRBV3-1 (or the pseudogene TRBV3-2) and TRBJ1-2, with D possibly TRBD1 on 5 matching bases. The V gene's germline CDR1 is LGHDT and CDR2 YNNKEL (reference sequence). The CDR3 is 13 amino acids. The ends were cut back, 0 bases at V and 8 bases at J, with 10 bases in the middle. The CDR3 DNA reads as TGTGCCAGCAGCCAAGACCTGGGGGGAGGCTACACCTTC. The encoded protein is CASSQDLGGGYTF.

J is TRBJ1-3 and V is TRBV10-3; D gene uncertain. Germline V CDR1 and CDR2: ENHRY, SYGVKD. V was cut by 8 bases and J by 0 bases, with 11 bases left in between. The CDR3 sequence is 14 residues long. CDR3 protein: CAIARESSGNTIYF. The CDR3 DNA sequence: TGTGCCATCGCGAGAGAGAGCTCTGGAAACACCATATATTTT.

A single count supports this clone. The J gene is TRBJ2-3, the V gene TRBV5-1, with D maybe TRBD2 (6 bases). CDR1 SGHRS and CDR2 YFSETQ come from the germline V gene. This CDR3 spans 14 amino acids. Trimming removed 4 bases at V and 4 bases at J, with 13 bases between. The CDR3 DNA is TGCGCCAGCAGCCCGGGAGCCCTCGCAGATACGCAGTATTTT. Amino acid sequence: CASSPGALADTQYF.

A remark on this clone: A junction end diverges from the germline sequence, so it may reflect a read error. In DNA, the CDR3 is TGTGCCAGCTCGCCACTAGGGACTAGCGGGAGCCGGAGCAATGAGCAGTTCTTC. This gives the protein CASSPLGTSGSRSNEQFF. This rearrangement joins TRBV18 to TRBJ2-1; 14 bases are shared with TRBD2. The CDR3 is 18 amino acids. The V gene's germline CDR1 is KGHSH and CDR2 LQKENI. Together with reference TRBV18 and TRBJ2-1, the CDR3 gives the full variable domain: NAGVMQNPRHLVRRRGQEARLRCSPMKGHSHVYWYRQLPEEGLKFMVYLQKENIIDESGMPKERFSAEFPKEGPSILRIQQVVRGDSAAYFCASSPLGTSGSRSNEQFFGPGTRLTVL.

V and J are TRBV3-1 (or the pseudogene TRBV3-2) and TRBJ2-3, with D tentatively TRBD2 (5 bases). Trimming stripped 4 bases from V and 2 bases from J, with 16 bases between. The CDR3 consists of 16 residues. Looked up from germline, CDR1 is LGHDT and CDR2 is YNNKEL (reference sequence). The CDR3: CASSPSGVLTTDTQYF. CDR3 DNA sequence: TGTGCCAGCAGCCCTTCCGGGGTCCTAACCACAGATACGCAGTATTTT.

Only one count was recorded for this clone. The chain carries TRBV6-5 and TRBJ2-6; 7 positions agree with TRBD2. The CDR3 runs to 16 residues. The V gene end was trimmed by 4 bases and the J gene end by 2 bases; junction bases not matched to a gene: 5. From germline, CDR1 is MNHEY and CDR2 SVGAGI. This CDR3 is CASSSERDAGANVLTF. In DNA, the CDR3 is TGTGCCAGCAGTTCCGAGCGGGATGCTGGGGCCAACGTCCTGACTTTC.

The J gene is TRBJ1-2, the V gene TRBV7-6; D perhaps matches TRBD1 (6 bases). Per the germline V gene, CDR1 is SGHVS and CDR2 is FNYEAQ. The germline V and J ends were trimmed by 5 bases and 4 bases, with 17 bases remaining between them. The CDR3 contains 15 residues. The CDR3 nucleotides read TGTGCCAGCAGCCAATCGTTACAGGGATCCTATGGCTACACCTTC. Encoded protein: CASSQSLQGSYGYTF.

Worth noting for this clone: At one end the junction does not follow the germline gene, possibly because of a read error. This sequence joins TRBV20-1 and TRBJ2-7; D uncertain. The CDR3 is 9 amino acids. Germline V gene sequence: CDR1 DFQATT, CDR2 SNEGSKA (reference sequence). The CDR3 reads CSGSSGGSF. DNA of the CDR3: TGCAGTGGGTCTAGTGGTGGATCCTTC.

This clone was observed a single time. This chain connects TRBV5-1 to TRBJ1-3; the D gene is possibly TRBD1 (5 bases). CDR1 SGHRS and CDR2 YFSETQ come from the germline V gene. The V and J ends lost 0 bases and 4 bases respectively, with 17 bases between them. This CDR3 region has 17 residues. CDR3 bases: TGCGCCAGCAGCTTGGTTGGTGTCAGGGAGGGCGGAAACACCATATATTTT. Protein: CASSLVGVREGGNTIYF.

In its sample, this clone was seen once. V is TRBV5-1 and J is TRBJ2-5; 11 bases are shared with TRBD2. From germline, CDR1 is SGHRS and CDR2 YFSETQ. Germline trimming cut 4 bases from V and 5 bases from J; bases unmatched to any gene: 13. The CDR3 is 17 amino acids. CDR3 region: CASSPLPLAGDSETQYF. CDR3 nucleotide sequence: TGCGCCAGCAGCCCCCTACCACTAGCGGGAGATTCCGAGACCCAGTACTTC.